These 20 T cell receptor beta chains were sequenced from one sample in a study of cytomegalovirus exposure and HLA in healthy donors. Use of 60 Vbeta and 13 Jbeta primers characterized the PCR. This table comes from immunoSEQ multiplex PCR, and its TCRdb copy is limited to in-frame clones, with some not included. Of about 180,000 clones in the sample, 70% to 80% were seen once. Source material: PBMCs. Receptor source: a woman in her thirties or forties in good health and CMV-seronegative.

V gene TRBV4-3 combines with J gene TRBJ2-1, with 11 bases matching TRBD2. V gave up 3 bases and J gave up 6 bases; unmatched junction bases: 7. From germline, CDR1 is LGHNA and CDR2 YSLEER. This CDR3 is 16 amino acids long. The CDR3 region is CASSQTLAGVSNEQFF. The CDR3 coding sequence is TGCGCCAGCAGCCAGACACTAGCGGGAGTTTCCAATGAGCAGTTCTTC.

This clone was counted between two and nine times. This chain connects TRBV2 to TRBJ1-4, with TRBD1 matching over 7 bases. The V segment lost 4 bases and the J segment 0 bases; nucleotides outside the gene matches: 14. Germline loops: CDR1 SNHLY, CDR2 FYNNEI. The length of the CDR3 is 19 residues. The CDR3 coding sequence is TGTGCCAGCAGTGGCCCCGGGACAGATCGAGTAGCAACTAATGAAAAACTGTTTTTT. Residues: CASSGPGTDRVATNEKLFF.

The gene calls are TRBV19 and TRBJ2-1, with D possibly TRBD1 on 6 matching bases. This CDR3 contains 12 residues. Germline V gene sequence: CDR1 LNHDA, CDR2 SQIVND (reference sequence). V lost 3 bases and J lost 8, with 8 bases in between. CDR3 coding DNA: TGTGCCAGTAGTATTGAGGGGGATGAGCAGTTCTTC. Protein product: CASSIEGDEQFF.

V usage is TRBV6-1 and J usage is TRBJ2-1, with 8 bases fitting TRBD1. With V trimmed by 3 bases and J by 6 bases, 4 bases remained unmatched. CDR3 length: 14 amino acids. The germline V gene encodes CDR1 MNHNS and CDR2 SASEGT. The CDR3 bases are TGTGCCAGCAGTGATACAGGGGGTAGCAATGAGCAGTTCTTC. This translates into CASSDTGGSNEQFF.

The rearrangement uses TRBV4-1 and TRBJ2-7; 9 bases line up with TRBD2. V trimming: 1 base; J trimming: 2 bases; junction bases outside the gene matches: 12. Looked up from germline, CDR1 is MGHRA and CDR2 is YSYEKL. The CDR3 runs to 18 residues. CDR3 sequence reads: CASSQGLASGRIAYEQYF. CDR3 nucleotides: TGCGCCAGCAGCCAAGGGCTAGCGAGCGGGAGGATCGCCTACGAGCAGTACTTC.

This chain uses TRBV28 with TRBJ1-1; possibly TRBD1 for D (5 bases). Trimming left V 3 bases short and J 6 bases short, with 17 bases between. Germline CDR1 MDHEN, CDR2 SYDVKM. The CDR3 consists of 15 residues. CDR3 coding DNA: TGTGCCAGCAGTTTCCCCGGGGGAAAGGCGCCTGAAGCTTTCTTT. The encoded protein is CASSFPGGKAPEAFF.

The gene calls are TRBV5-6 and TRBJ2-7; a weak D match, TRBD2 (6 bases). Germline loops: CDR1 SGHDT, CDR2 YYEEEE. V was clipped by 4 bases and J by 3 bases, with 17 bases between them. CDR3 length: 15 residues. CDR3 amino acids: CASSPGAAGSYEQYF. CDR3 nucleotides: TGTGCCAGCAGCCCGGGAGCGGCCGGGAGCTACGAGCAGTACTTC. The full variable domain, in which reference TRBV5-6 and TRBJ2-7 provide the parts outside the CDR3, is DAGVTQSPTHLIKTRGQQVTLRCSPKSGHDTVSWYQQALGQGPQFIFQYYEEEERQRGNFPDRFSGHQFPNYSSELNVNALLLGDSALYLCASSPGAAGSYEQYFGPGTRLTVT.

The V and J genes are TRBV6-5 and TRBJ2-7; D is possibly TRBD1 (6 bases). Looked up from germline, CDR1 is MNHEY and CDR2 is SVGAGI. The CDR3 is made up of 14 amino acids. The germline V and J ends were trimmed by 8 bases and 9 bases, with 23 bases remaining between them. CDR3 bases: TGTGCCAGCCGACCCTCAGGGGCGATAGCGTGGCAGTACTTC. Amino acid sequence: CASRPSGAIAWQYF.

This chain connects TRBV6-1 to TRBJ2-7; D not resolved. Trimming removed 2 bases from V and 4 bases from J, with 6 bases in between. Germline V gene lookup returns CDR1 MNHNS and CDR2 SASEGT. The CDR3 covers 12 residues. The CDR3 DNA sequence: TGTGCCAGCAGTGAAAGTGAGTACGAGCAGTACTTC. Translation gives CASSESEYEQYF.

The chain couples TRBV30 to TRBJ1-1; possible D gene TRBD1, 5 bases. CDR3 length: 14 residues. Trimming pared 2 bases from V and 3 bases from J, leaving 13 bases between. Per germline, CDR1 GTSNPN and CDR2 SVGIG (reference sequence). The CDR3 nucleotides read TGTGCCTGGAGTTCGCCTTGGGGCTACACTGAAGCTTTCTTT. Its translation is CAWSSPWGYTEAFF.

V usage is TRBV14 and J usage is TRBJ2-7; 8 bases line up with TRBD2. With V trimmed by 5 bases and J by 5 bases, 8 bases remained unmatched. The CDR3 consists of 14 residues. Per the germline V gene, CDR1 is SGHDN and CDR2 is FVKESK. This chain's CDR3 is CASSKKTSAHEQYF. DNA of the CDR3: TGTGCCAGCAGCAAAAAGACTAGCGCGCACGAGCAGTACTTC.

The V gene is TRBV5-1, the J gene TRBJ2-2, with 14 bases identical to TRBD2. V lost 5 bases, J lost 0 bases, and 9 bases stayed unmatched. The CDR3 is made up of 19 amino acids. Germline CDR1 SGHRS, CDR2 YFSETQ. In DNA form, the CDR3 reads TGCGCCAGCAGTTCGGGACTAGCGGGAGCGGGATCGAACACCGGGGAGCTGTTTTTT. Translation: CASSSGLAGAGSNTGELFF.

This clone showed up just once. Written as DNA, the CDR3 is TGCGCCAGCAGCCTAGGGGGACAGTCCAATGAGCAGTTCTTC. This sequence encodes CASSLGGQSNEQFF. The rearrangement uses TRBV5-1 and TRBJ2-1; TRBD1 agrees at 7 bases. J lost 6 bases, V lost 4 bases, and 7 bases had no gene match. The CDR3 runs to 14 residues. CDR1 is SGHRS, CDR2 YFSETQ, per germline.

V gene TRBV4-2 combines with J gene TRBJ1-2; no firm D call. The CDR3 totals 16 residues. Germline CDR1 is LGHNA and CDR2 is YNFKEQ. Between the trimmed V and J ends, which lost 0 bases and 6 bases, there was a span of 17 bases. CDR3 sequence: CASSQEVAREGDGYTF. The CDR3 DNA reads as TGTGCCAGCAGCCAAGAAGTGGCCCGGGAGGGAGATGGCTACACCTTC.

The chain combines TRBV29-1 with TRBJ2-7; D perhaps matches TRBD2 (6 bases). Germline lookup yields CDR1 SQVTM and CDR2 ANQGSEA. Trimming cost V 4 bases and J 0 bases, with 10 bases left between them. This CDR3 spans 13 amino acids. CDR3 sequence: CSVGVGGSYEQYF. Written as DNA, the CDR3 is TGCAGCGTTGGTGTGGGAGGCTCCTACGAGCAGTACTTC.

The V and J genes are TRBV29-1 and TRBJ2-7, with D tentatively TRBD1 (6 bases). Germline V gives CDR1 SQVTM, CDR2 ANQGSEA. Trimming stripped 6 bases from V and 5 bases from J, with 23 bases between. This CDR3 has 15 residues. CDR3 in amino acids: CSVQTRGRGVDEQYF. The CDR3 region has the DNA TGCAGCGTCCAGACCCGGGGCAGGGGCGTCGACGAGCAGTACTTC.

In the case of this clone: The junction departs from the called germline gene at one end, perhaps through a read error. This sample includes further DNA sequences coding for the same CDR3. V gene TRBV6-1 combines with J gene TRBJ1-4; 9 bases are a match to TRBD1. In germline, CDR1 is MNHNS, CDR2 SASEGT. The CDR3 runs 16 residues. CDR3 in amino acids: CASSEEGGTGYEKLFF. The CDR3 DNA reads as TGTGCCAGCAGCGAAGAGGGGGGGACAGGGTATGAAAAACTGTTTTTT.

This chain uses TRBV12-5 with TRBJ1-2; D uncertain. CDR3 size: 13 residues. Per germline, CDR1 LGHNT and CDR2 FRNRAP. The germline V and J ends were trimmed by 0 bases and 4 bases, with 6 bases remaining between them. Here the CDR3 reads CASGLVGIYGYTF. The CDR3 bases are TGTGCTAGTGGTTTGGTCGGGATCTATGGCTACACCTTC.

In the case of this clone: This sample includes further DNA sequences coding for the same CDR3. The genes are TRBV30 and TRBJ2-7; TRBD1 is a possible D gene (5 bases). The length of the CDR3 is 13 residues. The V end was cut by 0 bases, the J end by 0 bases, with 6 bases between. The germline V gene encodes CDR1 GTSNPN and CDR2 SVGIG (reference sequence). This chain's CDR3 is CAWSVGDSYEQYF. CDR3 bases: TGTGCCTGGAGTGTAGGGGACTCCTACGAGCAGTACTTC.

The chain joins TRBV19 to TRBJ1-2, with 9 bases that match TRBD1. CDR1 is LNHDA and CDR2 is SQIVND in the germline V gene (reference sequence). The CDR3 length is 15 residues. V trimming: 3 bases; J trimming: 7 bases; junction bases outside the gene matches: 9. CDR3 sequence reads: CASSIPGQGRRGYTF. The CDR3, as DNA: TGTGCCAGTAGTATTCCGGGACAGGGTAGGCGTGGCTACACCTTC.